A single sample is the source of the 27 T cell receptor beta chains below, sequenced in a study of blood T cell repertoires in COVID-19. Measured with immunoSEQ multiplex PCR; TCRdb has only the in-frame clones, and not every one. The data hold 53,000 or so clones, with approximately 90% observed a single time. Material for sequencing was peripheral blood. The receptors were sampled from a man in his forties or fifties with acute or convalescent COVID-19.

The genes are TRBV5-6 and TRBJ1-1, with D unresolved. The ends were cut back, 0 bases at V and 1 base at J, with 7 bases in the middle. The CDR3 runs to 14 residues. Germline V gene sequence: CDR1 SGHDT, CDR2 YYEEEE. DNA for the CDR3: TGTGCCAGCAGCTTGGCATCCCCGAACACTGAAGCTTTCTTT. This sequence encodes CASSLASPNTEAFF.

This chain links TRBV11-2 with TRBJ2-1, with a possible D match to TRBD1 (5 bases). Germline assignment: CDR1 SGHAT and CDR2 FQNNGV. V was clipped by 0 bases and J by 7 bases, with 13 bases between them. The CDR3 is 15 amino acids. The CDR3 DNA sequence: TGTGCCAGCAGCTTAGAGACAGTCTGGAGTAATGAGCAGTTCTTC. This gives the protein CASSLETVWSNEQFF.

This chain links TRBV9 with TRBJ2-7; the match to TRBD2 covers 7 bases. CDR3 size: 15 residues. Looked up from germline, CDR1 is SGDLS and CDR2 is YYNGEE. The V gene end was trimmed by 0 bases and the J gene end by 4 bases; junction bases not matched to a gene: 7. The CDR3 loop is CASSVDGGSRYEQYF. The CDR3 DNA reads TGTGCCAGCAGCGTAGATGGCGGGAGTAGGTACGAGCAGTACTTC.

The gene calls are TRBV29-1 and TRBJ1-1; 7 nucleotides match TRBD1. With V trimmed by 8 bases and J by 3 bases, 9 bases remained unmatched. Germline values: CDR1 SQVTM, CDR2 ANQGSEA. This CDR3 spans 13 amino acids. The DNA for the CDR3 is TGCAGCTTCAGACAGGGCCAATACACTGAAGCTTTCTTT. Amino acid sequence: CSFRQGQYTEAFF.

V usage is TRBV25-1 and J usage is TRBJ2-7, with a tentative D call TRBD1 (6 bases). The CDR3 consists of 13 residues. Germline V gives CDR1 MGHDK, CDR2 SYGVNS. V was shortened by 8 bases and J by 0 bases, with 11 bases between the two germline ends. This chain's CDR3 is CASQDSSSYEQYF. As DNA, the CDR3 is TGTGCCAGCCAGGACAGCAGCTCCTACGAGCAGTACTTC.

The chain has TRBV7-6 and TRBJ2-7; no firm D call. With 4 bases removed from V and 4 bases from J, the gap between germline ends came to 11 bases. The germline V gene has CDR1 SGHVS and CDR2 FNYEAQ. This CDR3 is 13 amino acids long. CDR3 in amino acids: CASSSDSMYEQYF. The CDR3 DNA is TGTGCCAGCAGCTCGGATAGCATGTACGAGCAGTACTTC. Full variable domain (missing parts from reference TRBV7-6 and TRBJ2-7): GAGVSQSPRYKVTKRGQDVALRCDPISGHVSLYWYRQALGQGPEFLTYFNYEAQQDKSGLPNDRFSAERPEGSISTLTIQRTEQRDSAMYRCASSSDSMYEQYFGPGTRLTVT.

DNA for the CDR3: TGTGCCAGCAGTGATCTACAGGGAGAAGCTTTCTTT. It codes for CASSDLQGEAFF. The J gene is TRBJ1-1, the V gene TRBV25-1; possible D gene TRBD1, 6 bases. Germline V gene data show CDR1 as MGHDK and CDR2 as SYGVNS. With 3 bases removed from V and 8 bases from J, the gap between germline ends came to 10 bases. The CDR3 runs to 12 residues.

The chain joins TRBV18 to TRBJ1-1; 7 positions match TRBD1. The CDR3 loop spans 14 amino acids. The J segment lost 3 bases and the V segment lost 5 bases, leaving 6 bases of the junction unmatched. CDR1 is KGHSH, CDR2 LQKENI, per germline. The CDR3 loop is CASSASQGDTEAFF. CDR3 DNA: TGTGCCAGCTCAGCGTCCCAGGGGGACACTGAAGCTTTCTTT.

The chain has TRBV4-1 and TRBJ1-4; no firm D call. V was pared by 1 base and J by 5 bases, with 8 bases between. The germline CDR1 and CDR2 sequences are MGHRA and YSYEKL. This CDR3 has 14 residues. CDR3 region: CASSQGGLNEKLFF. The CDR3, as DNA: TGCGCCAGCAGCCAAGGAGGGTTGAATGAAAAACTGTTTTTT.

There are a few counts of this clone. This chain connects TRBV18 to TRBJ2-2; 8 bases line up with TRBD2. The CDR3 spans 17 residues. With 2 bases clipped from V and 5 bases from J, the junction kept 10 bases outside the gene matches. Germline assignment: CDR1 KGHSH and CDR2 LQKENI. CDR3 DNA sequence: TGTGCCAGCTCACCATATTACCTAGCGGGTAGAACCGGGGAGCTGTTTTTT. Translating gives CASSPYYLAGRTGELFF.

The rearrangement joins TRBV9 to TRBJ2-3; 7 bases align to TRBD2. Per the germline V gene, CDR1 is SGDLS and CDR2 is YYNGEE. The V gene end was trimmed by 0 bases and the J gene end by 2 bases; junction bases not matched to a gene: 9. CDR3 length: 17 residues. In DNA, the CDR3 is TGTGCCAGCAGCGTAGGGGAGGTAGCGGGCCTCACAGATACGCAGTATTTT. Translation gives CASSVGEVAGLTDTQYF.

The chain links TRBV3-1 (or the pseudogene TRBV3-2) to TRBJ1-4; 9 positions agree with TRBD1. The CDR3 consists of 16 residues. V gave up 4 bases and J gave up 5 bases; unmatched junction bases: 8. The germline V gene has CDR1 LGHDT and CDR2 YNNKEL (reference sequence). The CDR3, as DNA: TGTGCCAGCAGCCGAACTCGGACAGGGGTCAATGAAAAACTGTTTTTT. Protein sequence: CASSRTRTGVNEKLFF.

The rearrangement joins TRBV3-1 (or the pseudogene TRBV3-2) to TRBJ2-1; 7 positions agree with TRBD2. With 1 base clipped from V and 3 bases from J, the junction kept 18 bases outside the gene matches. This CDR3 is built from 20 residues. Germline loops: CDR1 LGHDT, CDR2 YNNKEL (reference sequence). The CDR3 protein is CASSQVWATDGAGVYNEQFF. The DNA of the CDR3 is TGTGCCAGCAGCCAAGTTTGGGCCACCGACGGGGCGGGAGTCTACAATGAGCAGTTCTTC.

This clone was observed a single time. This chain uses TRBV10-3 with TRBJ2-5; D gene uncertain. Trimming left V 0 bases short and J 3 bases short, with 2 bases between. The CDR3 totals 12 residues. The germline gives CDR1 ENHRY, CDR2 SYGVKD. This CDR3 is CAISESEETQYF. CDR3 sequence (DNA): TGTGCCATCAGTGAGTCCGAAGAGACCCAGTACTTC.

This chain joins TRBV11-1 and TRBJ2-5; 10 nucleotides agree with TRBD2. The CDR3 runs to 15 residues. The junction had 7 bases not matched to a gene; V was cut back by 5 bases and J by 4 bases. Per the germline V gene, CDR1 is SGHAT and CDR2 is FQDESV (reference sequence). Written as DNA, the CDR3 is TGTGCCAGCAGCCGGGGGCTAGCGGGAGTAGAGACCCAGTACTTC. As protein: CASSRGLAGVETQYF.

This clone was detected a few times. This rearrangement joins TRBV7-2 to TRBJ1-5, with 7 bases aligning to TRBD1. Per germline, CDR1 SGHTA and CDR2 FQGNSA. This CDR3 is 15 amino acids long. V lost 3 bases to trimming and J lost 3 bases; unmatched junction nucleotides: 5. The CDR3 spells CASSLRTGPNQPQHF. The CDR3 region has the DNA TGTGCCAGCAGCTTGCGGACAGGTCCCAATCAGCCCCAGCATTTT.

This clone was found once. This chain connects TRBV18 to TRBJ2-1; TRBD2 aligns across 9 bases. The CDR3 contains 19 residues. Germline-derived CDR1 and CDR2 are KGHSH and LQKENI. After removal of 4 bases from V and 1 base from J, the junction contained 14 bases not matched to a gene. CDR3 sequence (DNA): TGTGCCAGCTCACAAAGACTAGCGGACTCCGGAGGGTCCTACAATGAGCAGTTCTTC. It codes for CASSQRLADSGGSYNEQFF.

This clone has just one count. The J gene is TRBJ2-1, the V gene TRBV18; D gene unclear. V lost 2 bases, J lost 4 bases, and 9 bases lay in between. The CDR3 loop spans 14 amino acids. Looked up from germline, CDR1 is KGHSH and CDR2 is LQKENI. Here the CDR3 DNA reads TGTGCCAGCTCACCAACGCAGGCATACAATGAGCAGTTCTTC. Its protein product is CASSPTQAYNEQFF.

V is TRBV11-2 and J is TRBJ2-3; 12 bases match TRBD2. The CDR3 has 19 residues. The V and J ends lost 1 base and 5 bases, in that order; junction bases with no gene match: 13. From germline, CDR1 is SGHAT and CDR2 FQNNGV. Here the CDR3 reads CASSLGRASGRAGIDTQYF. The CDR3 nucleotides read TGTGCCAGCAGCTTAGGGCGGGCTAGCGGGAGGGCTGGGATAGATACGCAGTATTTT.

The rearrangement links TRBV30 to TRBJ1-5, with TRBD1 as a possible D gene (5 bases). CDR3 length: 15 residues. Trimming pared 2 bases from V and 0 bases from J, leaving 11 bases between. Per the germline V gene, CDR1 is GTSNPN and CDR2 is SVGIG (reference sequence). The CDR3 spells CAWSRGGTSNQPQHF. The CDR3 nucleotides are TGTGCCTGGAGTCGGGGAGGGACTAGCAATCAGCCCCAGCATTTT.

The CDR3 sequence: CASSLTAGSGLTNEKLFF. In nucleotides, the CDR3 is TGTGCCAGCAGCTTAACGGCCGGCTCAGGGCTAACTAATGAAAAACTGTTTTTT. The chain combines TRBV7-9 with TRBJ1-4; tentatively, D is TRBD1 (5 bases). The CDR3 extends over 18 amino acids. With 2 bases removed from V and 1 base from J, the gap between germline ends came to 17 bases. CDR1 and CDR2 from the germline V gene are SEHNR and FQNEAQ (reference sequence).

The rearrangement uses TRBV24-1 and TRBJ2-7; D possibly corresponds to TRBD2 (6 bases). Germline CDR1 and CDR2: KGHDR and SFDVKD. V lost 2 bases, J lost 1 base, and 8 bases lay in between. The CDR3 is 14 amino acids. CDR3 sequence (DNA): TGTGCCACCAGTGATTCTGGGGGGTCCTACGAGCAGTACTTC. Protein sequence: CATSDSGGSYEQYF.

The rearrangement links TRBV7-8 to TRBJ1-1; 8 positions agree with TRBD1. Germline CDR1 and CDR2: SGHVS and FQNEAQ. V lost 1 base to trimming and J lost 3 bases; unmatched junction nucleotides: 4. This CDR3 has 15 amino acids. Written as DNA, the CDR3 is TGTGCCAGCAGCTTAGGTGGACAGGGTGACACTGAAGCTTTCTTT. Residues: CASSLGGQGDTEAFF.

The chain recombines TRBV11-3 with TRBJ1-1, with a possible D match to TRBD1 (6 bases). There are 17 residues in the CDR3. Germline V gene data show CDR1 as SGHNT and CDR2 as YENEEA. The germline V and J ends were trimmed by 5 bases and 1 base, with 20 bases remaining between them. CDR3 sequence: CASSTEGQGRPNTEAFF. The CDR3 DNA sequence: TGTGCCAGCAGCACCGAGGGGCAGGGGAGACCGAACACTGAAGCTTTCTTT.

The chain combines TRBV7-2 with TRBJ2-5; 12 bases are a match to TRBD2. V gave up 3 bases and J gave up 5 bases; unmatched junction bases: 10. Per the germline V gene, CDR1 is SGHTA and CDR2 is FQGNSA. The CDR3 loop spans 17 amino acids. CDR3 sequence reads: CASSLGPSGRARETQYF. The DNA of the CDR3 is TGTGCCAGCAGCTTGGGCCCTAGCGGGAGGGCCAGGGAGACCCAGTACTTC.

This clone was recorded only once. This chain joins TRBV2 and TRBJ1-5, with D possibly TRBD1 on 5 matching bases. Germline V gene data show CDR1 as SNHLY and CDR2 as FYNNEI. The CDR3 loop spans 15 amino acids. With 7 bases removed from V and 1 base from J, the gap between germline ends came to 14 bases. The CDR3 region is CASTGLEGSNQPQHF. CDR3 bases: TGTGCCAGCACCGGGCTGGAGGGGAGCAATCAGCCCCAGCATTTT.

The rearrangement links TRBV7-8 to TRBJ1-1, with 8 positions matching TRBD1. This CDR3 is 16 amino acids long. J gave up 0 bases and V 1 base, and 4 bases lay outside the gene matches. The germline CDR1 and CDR2 sequences are SGHVS and FQNEAQ. CDR3 region: CASSLGRGPVNTEAFF. CDR3 DNA sequence: TGTGCCAGCAGCTTAGGCAGGGGGCCTGTGAACACTGAAGCTTTCTTT.